This is a list of T cell receptor beta chains from one sample in a study of vaccination and CD4 T cells after COVID-19. TCRdb re-called the PCR reads through MiXCR, storing one row per CDR3 protein. Here the sample spans approximately 19,000 distinct CDR3 sequences, around two thirds being singletons. No antigens are known for them. Sample: CD4+ T cells from blood, cultured in vitro. The origin of the receptors is a human donor who had recovered from COVID-19. Each CDR3 is given with its conserved first and last residue. Each record gives: D gene, clone size, V gene, J gene, CDR3 DNA, CDR3 protein. D genes are given only for firm matches. Size values are once, few and many counts, or a class for expanded clones, and some rows have none.

>TRBD1|.|TRBV6-1|TRBJ1-5
TGTGCCAGCAGAGGGACAGCTTATAGCAATCAGCCCCAGCATTTT
CASRGTAYSNQPQHF
>.|few|TRBV24-1|TRBJ2-3
TGTGCCACCAGTGATTTCAGACAAGTCAACACAGATACGCAGTATTTT
CATSDFRQVNTDTQYF
>TRBD2|.|TRBV24-1|TRBJ2-5
TGTGCCACCAGTGATAACGTTGGGACTAGCGGCCAAGAGACCCAGTACTTC
CATSDNVGTSGQETQYF
>.|.|TRBV18|TRBJ1-2
TGTGCCAGCTCACCTCAGGATAACTATGGCTACACCTTC
CASSPQDNYGYTF
>.|.|TRBV12-3/TRBV12-4|TRBJ2-7
TGTGCCAGCAGACCCGACAGTTCGTCCTACGAGCAGTACTTC
CASRPDSSSYEQYF
>TRBD1|.|TRBV28|TRBJ1-2
TGTGCCAGCAGTCTACAGGGGTATGGCTACACCTTC
CASSLQGYGYTF
>.|.|TRBV20-1|TRBJ1-5
TGCAGTGTCAGGGGCGGGGGTGGTATTAGCAATCAGCCCCAGCATTTT
CSVRGGGGISNQPQHF
>.|.|TRBV6-2/TRBV6-3|TRBJ2-3
TGTGCCAGCAGTTACCCGCGACTAGTGACAGATACGCAGTATTTT
CASSYPRLVTDTQYF
>.|.|TRBV23-1|TRBJ1-5
TGCGCCAGCAGTCAATCACGGGGTGGTCAGCCCCAGCATTTT
CASSQSRGGQPQHF
>.|.|TRBV27|TRBJ2-2
TGTGCCAGCAGTTCTCGTCTCCGGGCCAAGTCCGGGGAGCTGTTTTTT
CASSSRLRAKSGELFF
>.|few|TRBV18|TRBJ2-2
TGTGCCAGCTCACCAATGGTTACCGGGGAGCTGTTTTTT
CASSPMVTGELFF
>.|.|TRBV30|TRBJ2-2
TGTGCCTGGAGTACATACACCGGGGAGCTGTTTTTT
CAWSTYTGELFF
>TRBD1|.|TRBV27|TRBJ1-4
TGTGCCAGCAGTCTATCCGGGACAGGGGTAGCAACTAATGAAAAACTGTTTTTT
CASSLSGTGVATNEKLFF
>.|.|TRBV20-1|TRBJ1-5
TGCAGTGCTAGAGCTCCTTACAGGGATGGCAATCAGCCCCAGCATTTT
CSARAPYRDGNQPQHF
>TRBD1|few|TRBV6-5|TRBJ2-3
TGTGCCAGCAGTTCCCAGGGGGCGCGCGCAGATACGCAGTATTTT
CASSSQGARADTQYF
>.|.|TRBV15|TRBJ1-1
TGTGCCACCAGCAGGGAGGCTAGGCCAAAGAACACTGAAGCTTTCTTT
CATSREARPKNTEAFF
>.|few|TRBV6-2/TRBV6-3|TRBJ2-3
TGTGCCACCGGCGACAGGTTTACAGATACGCAGTATTTT
CATGDRFTDTQYF
>.|few|TRBV29-1|TRBJ1-1
TGCAGCGTTCTCGGCAGGCTCTACACTGAAGCTTTCTTT
CSVLGRLYTEAFF
>TRBD2|few|TRBV7-6|TRBJ2-5
TGTGCCAGCAGCTTAGTGGAACTAGCGGGAAAAGAGACCCAGTACTTC
CASSLVELAGKETQYF
>TRBD1|.|TRBV6-5|TRBJ2-7
TGTGCCAGCAGTTACTCTGGGACAGGCCTCAGCTACGAGCAGTACTTC
CASSYSGTGLSYEQYF
>TRBD1|.|TRBV30|TRBJ1-2
TGTGCCTGGAGTGTAGGACAGGCTCGACCGTGGGGCTACACCTTC
CAWSVGQARPWGYTF
>.|.|TRBV24-1|TRBJ1-1
TGTGCCACCAGTGATAGAACGAGGCCGAACACTGAAGCTTTCTTT
CATSDRTRPNTEAFF
>.|.|TRBV6-2/TRBV6-3|TRBJ2-7
TGTGCCAGCAGGAGGACAGCGAGCTCCTACGAGCAGTACTTC
CASRRTASSYEQYF
>.|.|TRBV4-3|TRBJ1-2
TGCGCCAGCAGCCAAAAGACAGGAAGTTATGGCTACACCTTC
CASSQKTGSYGYTF
>.|.|TRBV20-1|TRBJ2-2
TGCAGTGCTAGCCGCGGGGGCCGGAACACCGGGGAGCTGTTTTTT
CSASRGGRNTGELFF
>.|.|TRBV7-9|TRBJ2-3
TGTGCCAGCAGCTATACTAGCTCCAGTTTGAGCACAGATACGCAGTATTTT
CASSYTSSSLSTDTQYF
>TRBD1|.|TRBV6-1|TRBJ1-5
TGTGCCAGCAGGACCACAGGGGGCGAGAATCAGCCCCAGCATTTT
CASRTTGGENQPQHF
>.|.|TRBV12-3/TRBV12-4|TRBJ2-2
TGTGCCAGCAGTTTAATAGGGGTCACCGGGGAGCTGTTTTTT
CASSLIGVTGELFF
>TRBD1|once|TRBV10-2|TRBJ1-5
TGCGCCAGCAGTGAGTCCCCGTCCGGGACAGCTAGCAATCAGCCCCAGCATTTT
CASSESPSGTASNQPQHF
>TRBD1|.|TRBV25-1|TRBJ1-6
TGTGCCAGCAGTGCACAGGGGAGAGGATCACCCCTCCACTTT
CASSAQGRGSPLHF
>.|.|TRBV15|TRBJ1-1
TGTGCCACCAGCGATACGTGGGGAGGAGCTTTCTTT
CATSDTWGGAFF
>TRBD1|once|TRBV6-1|TRBJ1-2
TGTGCCTCGCCGGGACAGCATTTTTATGGCTACACCTTC
CASPGQHFYGYTF
>TRBD1|few|TRBV20-1|TRBJ2-5
TGCAGTGCTGGACAGGGGTCGGAGACCCAGTACTTC
CSAGQGSETQYF
>TRBD2|.|TRBV7-2|TRBJ2-3
TGTGCCAGCAGCCAAAAAACCTCTTGGGGGGGAGATACGCAGTATTTT
CASSQKTSWGGDTQYF
>.|.|TRBV7-2|TRBJ2-7
TGTGCTGCCGGGGCCTCCTACGAGCAGTACTTC
CAAGASYEQYF
>TRBD2|.|TRBV20-1|TRBJ2-2
TGCAGTGCTAATGCGGGAGGGCCTCTTCATTGGACCGGGGAGCTGTTTTTT
CSANAGGPLHWTGELFF
>.|few|TRBV15|TRBJ2-2
TGTGCCACCAGCAGAGGGTGGGGGAGTGACACCGGGGAGCTGTTTTTT
CATSRGWGSDTGELFF
>TRBD1|few|TRBV15|TRBJ1-1
TGTGCCACCAGCAGTCTCTCGACAGGGATCACTGAAGCTTTCTTT
CATSSLSTGITEAFF
>.|.|TRBV20-1|TRBJ2-5
TGCAGTGCTAGAGAGGTTTTTGTCGCTAGCAGTCAAGAGACCCAGTACTTC
CSAREVFVASSQETQYF
>.|.|TRBV20-1|TRBJ2-3
TGCAGTGCTAGAGTGTACACTAGCACAGATACGCAGTATTTT
CSARVYTSTDTQYF
>.|.|TRBV27|TRBJ1-1
TGTGCCAGCAGTTTATCTCCGGCTGTGAACACTGAAGCTTTCTTT
CASSLSPAVNTEAFF
>TRBD2|once|TRBV20-1|TRBJ2-5
TGCAGTGCTAGAGTTTCGGGAGGGGAGACCCAGTACTTC
CSARVSGGETQYF
>.|.|TRBV5-1|TRBJ2-3
TGCGCCAGCAGCCCGAGCGGCCTGCGCACAGATACGCAGTATTTT
CASSPSGLRTDTQYF
>.|.|TRBV12-3/TRBV12-4|TRBJ2-7
TGTGCCAGTTCAGCGCCGCCGGGAGAGCAGTACTTC
CASSAPPGEQYF
>.|.|TRBV27|TRBJ1-5
TGTGCCAGCAGTTTCGGAGCAGATCAGCCCCAGCATTTT
CASSFGADQPQHF
>.|.|TRBV7-9|TRBJ2-3
TGTGCCAGCAGCTCTGAACCCCAATGGTACACAGATACGCAGTATTTT
CASSSEPQWYTDTQYF
>.|.|TRBV30|TRBJ1-5
TGTGCCTGGACGCAGGTTGGAGGGAATCAGCCCCAGCATTTT
CAWTQVGGNQPQHF
>.|few|TRBV20-1|TRBJ1-1
TGCAGTGCGCTAGGCGGGACGGACGGAGCTTTCTTT
CSALGGTDGAFF
>.|.|TRBV27|TRBJ1-2
TGTGCCAGCAGCCTCCGGAGCGGACACGACTATGGCTACACCTTC
CASSLRSGHDYGYTF
>.|.|TRBV20-1|TRBJ2-2
TGCAGTGCTGGCAGGGGTGCGAACACCGGGGAGCTGTTTTTT
CSAGRGANTGELFF
>TRBD2|.|TRBV6-4|TRBJ2-1
TGTGCCAGCAGTGTCGGGACTAGCTCTGTCGATGAGCAGTTCTTC
CASSVGTSSVDEQFF
>.|.|TRBV20-1|TRBJ2-1
TGCAGTGCTGGCGCTCCAACTGGGAATGAGCAGTTCTTC
CSAGAPTGNEQFF
>TRBD1|.|TRBV7-2|TRBJ2-2
TGTGCCAGCAGCTTAGGGGACAGAGACACCGGGGAGCTGTTTTTT
CASSLGDRDTGELFF
>TRBD2|few|TRBV19|TRBJ2-2
TGTGCCAGTAGTCCCAAGACTAGCGGGTGGACCGGGGAGCTGTTTTTT
CASSPKTSGWTGELFF